Presented here are 25 T cell receptor beta chains from one specimen sequenced in a study of blood T cells in healthy people across ages. With a J-beta primer mix and a sample-barcoded 5' primer, a second PCR ran about 7 to 11 cycles. From the 5' RACE reads, TCRdb called clonotypes with MiXCR, one entry per CDR3 protein. The repertoire consists of approximately 1.5 million distinct CDR3 sequences, with under 55% occurring once and the leading ten covering more than 4%. The sample comprised blood. These receptors all stem from a woman aged 18-30 years in good health.

V gene TRBV12-3 or TRBV12-4 combines with J gene TRBJ1-2, with D perhaps TRBD1 (5 bases). There are 15 residues in the CDR3. Trimming shortened V by 4 bases and J by 1 base, and 13 bases separated the two germline ends. CDR3 DNA sequence: TGTGCCAGCAGTTACGTGGGACCGATTAACTATGGCTACACCTTC. Encoded protein: CASSYVGPINYGYTF.

J is TRBJ2-1 and V is TRBV29-1, with 7 bases that match TRBD1. Trimming took 5 bases from V and 6 from J; bases not matched to a gene: 10. This CDR3 has 14 residues. CDR1 is SQVTM, CDR2 ANQGSEA, per germline. The CDR3 region is CSVLHRGSVNEQFF. In nucleotides, the CDR3 is TGCAGCGTTCTTCACAGGGGATCTGTCAATGAGCAGTTCTTC.

There are a few counts of this clonotype. The rearrangement links TRBV4-3 to TRBJ2-3; the D gene could be TRBD1 or TRBD2 (5 bases each). CDR1 is LGHNA, CDR2 YSLEER, per germline. The germline V and J ends were trimmed by 4 bases and 4 bases, with 9 bases remaining between them. The CDR3 loop spans 13 amino acids. The CDR3 DNA reads as TGCGCCAGCAGCCCTGAGGGGTCAGATACGCAGTATTTT. It specifies CASSPEGSDTQYF.

The table lists this clonotype with a few counts. V and J are TRBV7-2 and TRBJ2-1, with a tentative D call TRBD1 (7 bases). Germline loops: CDR1 SGHTA, CDR2 FQGNSA. The CDR3 loop spans 16 amino acids. V lost 6 bases to trimming and J lost 4 bases, with 19 bases between them. The CDR3 region has the DNA TGTGCCAGCAGTCAAAGGGGGCGGGGATTGTACAATGAGCAGTTCTTC. Its translation: CASSQRGRGLYNEQFF.

This clonotype was picked up a small number of times. The chain employs TRBV9 and TRBJ2-1; D is uncertain. Germline CDR1 is SGDLS and CDR2 is YYNGEE. CDR3 length equals 15 residues. Trimming shortened V by 4 bases and J by 5 bases, and 16 bases separated the two germline ends. The CDR3 coding sequence is TGTGCCAGCAGCCCCCGTTTGATAGGGAACAATGAGCAGTTCTTC. This gives the protein CASSPRLIGNNEQFF. Full variable domain (rest looked up from reference TRBV9 and TRBJ2-1): DSGVTQTPKHLITATGQRVTLRCSPRSGDLSVYWYQQSLDQGLQFLIQYYNGEERAKGNILERFSAQQFPDLHSELNLSSLELGDSALYFCASSPRLIGNNEQFFGPGTRLTVL.

In its sample, this clonotype was seen a few times. The chain recombines TRBV4-3 with TRBJ1-2; 12 bases are a match to TRBD1. V was pared by 0 bases and J by 3 bases, with 8 bases of the junction left unmatched. The CDR3 runs to 18 residues. Looked up from germline, CDR1 is LGHNA and CDR2 is YSLEER. CDR3 residues: CASSQDDGTGGAYYGYTF. DNA for the CDR3: TGCGCCAGCAGCCAAGATGACGGGACAGGGGGCGCCTACTATGGCTACACCTTC.

The rearrangement links TRBV15 to TRBJ2-3, with D perhaps TRBD2 (7 bases). The V end was cut by 5 bases, the J end by 3 bases, with 12 bases between. Germline V lookup: CDR1 LNHNV, CDR2 YYDKDF (reference sequence). The CDR3 loop spans 14 amino acids. This chain's CDR3 is CATSLGGATDTQYF. CDR3 DNA: TGTGCCACCAGCTTGGGGGGGGCTACAGATACGCAGTATTTT.

This clonotype has more than one count but fewer than ten. The genes are TRBV7-8 and TRBJ1-5; TRBD1 aligns across 7 bases. The CDR3 has 15 amino acids. Looked up from germline, CDR1 is SGHVS and CDR2 is FQNEAQ. V shed 1 base and J 4 bases; nucleotides not matched to a gene: 4. The CDR3 DNA is TGTGCCAGCAGCTTAGTCACAGGGGTTAATCAGCCCCAGCATTTT. This gives the protein CASSLVTGVNQPQHF. Full variable domain (remainder filled in from reference TRBV7-8 and TRBJ1-5): GAGVSQSPRYKVAKRGQDVALRCDPISGHVSLFWYQQALGQGPEFLTYFQNEAQLDKSGLPSDRFFAERPEGSVSTLKIQRTQQEDSAVYLCASSLVTGVNQPQHFGDGTRLSIL.

The CDR3 DNA sequence: TGTGCCAGCAGCTTTCGGGGCCCGAAGGTGGACCAGTACTTC. Its translation is CASSFRGPKVDQYF. The chain uses TRBV5-8 and TRBJ2-5; D may correspond to TRBD1 or TRBD2 (5 bases each). CDR3 length: 14 amino acids. Trimming cost V 2 bases and J 10 bases, with 18 bases left between them. Germline assignment: CDR1 SGHTS and CDR2 YDEGEE.

This clonotype was observed a single time. V is TRBV29-1 and J is TRBJ2-7; 7 nucleotides match TRBD2. V gave up 4 bases and J gave up 3 bases; unmatched junction bases: 15. From germline, CDR1 is SQVTM and CDR2 ANQGSEA. This CDR3 contains 16 residues. In DNA, the CDR3 is TGCAGCGTTGCCGGGCCAGCGGGGTCCTTACTCTACGAGCAGTACTTC. Translation: CSVAGPAGSLLYEQYF.

For this clonotype: The CDR3 carries no conserved terminal phenylalanine or tryptophan, so it likely arises from a read error. The V and J genes are TRBV12-5 and TRBJ2-3; 7 nucleotides align to TRBD2. CDR1 is LGHNT and CDR2 is FRNRAP in the germline V gene. This CDR3 has 15 amino acids. With 3 bases clipped from V and 0 bases from J, the junction kept 3 bases outside the gene matches. Here the CDR3 DNA reads TGTGCTAGTGGTTTTGGGGGGGAAAGCACAGATACGCAGTATTTG. This encodes CASGFGGESTDTQYL.

V is TRBV18 and J is TRBJ1-4, with D possibly matching TRBD1 (5 bases). Germline V gives CDR1 KGHSH, CDR2 LQKENI. The CDR3 extends over 13 amino acids. V lost 5 bases, J lost 7 bases, and 11 bases lay in between. In DNA form, the CDR3 reads TGTGCCAGCTCATACCAGGGTGTTGAAAAACTGTTTTTT. It specifies CASSYQGVEKLFF.

This clonotype occurred a few times. This rearrangement joins TRBV20-1 to TRBJ2-1, with 8 bases lining up with TRBD2. CDR1 and CDR2 (germline): DFQATT, SNEGSKA (reference sequence). The J segment lost 8 bases and the V segment lost 2 bases, leaving 11 bases of the junction unmatched. The CDR3 contains 15 residues. The CDR3 sequence is CSARPPGLVLHEQFF. Here the CDR3 DNA reads TGCAGTGCTAGACCCCCGGGACTAGTTCTCCATGAGCAGTTCTTC.

The rearrangement uses TRBV7-2 and TRBJ2-1; D gene unclear. The CDR3 length is 14 residues. The V and J ends lost 5 bases and 5 bases respectively, with 13 bases between them. Looked up from germline, CDR1 is SGHTA and CDR2 is FQGNSA. CDR3 DNA: TGTGCCAGCAGCCTCCCTGGGAAAAACAATGAGCAGTTCTTC. It encodes CASSLPGKNNEQFF.

This clonotype was recorded at least ten times. Here the CDR3 reads CASSLSGPYNEQFF. The CDR3 nucleotides are TGTGCCAGCAGCTTAAGCGGACCCTACAATGAGCAGTTCTTC. The chain employs TRBV6-2 or TRBV6-3 and TRBJ2-1; D is perhaps TRBD2 (5 bases). The V and J ends lost 6 bases and 2 bases respectively, with 11 bases between them. Germline CDR1 MNHEY, CDR2 SVGEGT. The CDR3 contains 14 residues.

The J gene is TRBJ1-2, the V gene TRBV7-2; D remains unclear. Germline V gives CDR1 SGHTA, CDR2 FQGNSA. The length of the CDR3 is 12 residues. Trimming left V 6 bases short and J 8 bases short, with 13 bases between. CDR3 residues: CASSLAGLGYTF. DNA of the CDR3: TGTGCCAGCAGTTTGGCAGGTTTGGGCTACACCTTC.

This clonotype was seen a few times. The V and J genes are TRBV12-3 or TRBV12-4 and TRBJ2-5; D possibly matches TRBD1 or TRBD2 (6 bases each). V was clipped by 8 bases and J by 5 bases, with 15 bases between them. The CDR3 loop spans 13 amino acids. The CDR3 sequence: CASRKRGVETQYF. CDR3 DNA: TGTGCCAGCCGAAAAAGGGGGGTGGAGACCCAGTACTTC.

This clonotype was recorded a few times. This chain links TRBV6-5 with TRBJ1-1; D is uncertain. CDR1 is MNHEY, CDR2 SVGAGI, per germline. The CDR3 covers 14 residues. Trimming removed 0 bases from V and 3 bases from J, with 8 bases in between. The CDR3 sequence is CASSYSAGDTEAFF. The DNA for the CDR3 is TGTGCCAGCAGTTACTCAGCTGGGGACACTGAAGCTTTCTTT.

The rearrangement joins TRBV6-2 or TRBV6-3 to TRBJ1-5, with D possibly TRBD1 on 5 matching bases. The CDR3 is made up of 14 amino acids. Trimming left V 5 bases short and J 4 bases short, with 12 bases between. Germline lookup yields CDR1 MNHEY and CDR2 SVGEGT. CDR3 sequence: CASSTGRFNQPQHF. CDR3 sequence (DNA): TGTGCCAGCAGTACGGGACGGTTTAATCAGCCCCAGCATTTT.

The V call is TRBV15, the J call TRBJ2-3; D gene uncertain. The CDR3 is made up of 15 amino acids. V lost 0 bases and J 5 bases, leaving 12 bases between the germline ends. Germline V gene sequence: CDR1 LNHNV, CDR2 YYDKDF (reference sequence). CDR3 protein: CATSREHLSRDTQYF. The CDR3 nucleotides are TGTGCCACCAGCAGAGAGCACCTTTCAAGAGATACGCAGTATTTT.

This clonotype was observed a handful of times. This chain links TRBV2 with TRBJ1-4; 9 bases fit TRBD1. CDR3 length equals 15 residues. Trimming took 8 bases from V and 6 from J; bases not matched to a gene: 10. The germline V gene encodes CDR1 SNHLY and CDR2 FYNNEI. CDR3 region: CASAPARDRDEKLFF. CDR3 sequence (DNA): TGTGCCAGCGCCCCGGCGAGGGACAGGGATGAAAAACTGTTTTTT.

The J gene is TRBJ1-2, the V gene TRBV4-3; D gene uncertain. CDR1 and CDR2 (germline): LGHNA, YSLEER. The V end lost 3 bases, the J end lost 2 bases, and 16 bases lay between the germline ends. This CDR3 has 16 residues. The CDR3 nucleotides are TGCGCCAGCAGCCATTCCCTCACCAGGAACAACTATGGCTACACCTTC. Protein product: CASSHSLTRNNYGYTF.

This chain joins TRBV24-1 and TRBJ1-1; 7 bases map to TRBD1. J gave up 1 base and V 8 bases, and 3 bases lay outside the gene matches. CDR1 and CDR2 (germline): KGHDR, SFDVKD. The CDR3 spans 13 residues. The CDR3 DNA is TGTGCCACCAACCAGGGGGGGAACACTGAAGCTTTCTTT. Its protein product is CATNQGGNTEAFF.

This clonotype occurred a few times. The chain employs TRBV29-1 and TRBJ1-1; D remains ambiguous. Trimming stripped 3 bases from V and 0 bases from J, with 5 bases between. CDR3 length: 12 residues. CDR1 is SQVTM and CDR2 is ANQGSEA in the germline V gene. The CDR3 DNA is TGCAGCGTTGAGCGGTTGAACACTGAAGCTTTCTTT. Its protein product is CSVERLNTEAFF.

This chain uses TRBV29-1 with TRBJ2-1; the match to TRBD1 covers 8 bases. This CDR3 is 15 amino acids long. Germline assignment: CDR1 SQVTM and CDR2 ANQGSEA. V shed 7 bases and J 2 bases; nucleotides not matched to a gene: 10. The DNA for the CDR3 is TGCAGCGCGACTCTGGACAGGGTTGCCTACAATGAGCAGTTCTTC. The encoded protein is CSATLDRVAYNEQFF.